This T cell receptor beta chain was documented in a study of T-cell reconstitution after alpha-beta-depleted transplantation in children. As it was prepared, the TCRbeta library received unique molecular identifiers. Each CDR3 protein gets one entry after TCRdb re-called the PCR reads with MiXCR. The data contain roughly 400,000 distinct CDR3 sequences, just over 20% of them singletons. Germline CDR1 SGHRS, CDR2 YFSETQ. This CDR3 has 16 amino acids. V was clipped by 0 bases and J by 6 bases, with 19 bases between them. The chain uses TRBV5-1 and TRBJ2-7; D is possibly TRBD2 (6 bases). The TCR comes from a human donor who donated a stem cell graft to a child with acute myeloid leukemia. The sample consisted of PBMCs from the stem cell graft donor, taken from the stem cell graft. The CDR3 reads CASSLAGGGSSGEQYF. CDR3 nucleotide sequence: TGCGCCAGCAGCTTGGCCGGTGGGGGGAGTTCAGGCGAGCAGTACTTC.